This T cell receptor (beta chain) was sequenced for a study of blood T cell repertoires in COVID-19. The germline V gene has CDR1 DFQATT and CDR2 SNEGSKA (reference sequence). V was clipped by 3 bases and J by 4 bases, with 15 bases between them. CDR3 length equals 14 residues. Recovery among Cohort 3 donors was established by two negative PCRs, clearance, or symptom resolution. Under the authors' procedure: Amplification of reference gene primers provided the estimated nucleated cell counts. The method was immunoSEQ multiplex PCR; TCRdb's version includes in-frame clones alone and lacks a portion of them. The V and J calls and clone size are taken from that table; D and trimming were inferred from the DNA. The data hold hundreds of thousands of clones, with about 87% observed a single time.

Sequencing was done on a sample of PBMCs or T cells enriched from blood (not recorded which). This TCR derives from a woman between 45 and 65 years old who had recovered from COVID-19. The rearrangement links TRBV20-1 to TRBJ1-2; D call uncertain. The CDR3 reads CSASTSGNRYGYTF. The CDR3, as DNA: TGCAGTGCTAGTACTAGCGGGAACCGCTATGGCTACACCTTC.